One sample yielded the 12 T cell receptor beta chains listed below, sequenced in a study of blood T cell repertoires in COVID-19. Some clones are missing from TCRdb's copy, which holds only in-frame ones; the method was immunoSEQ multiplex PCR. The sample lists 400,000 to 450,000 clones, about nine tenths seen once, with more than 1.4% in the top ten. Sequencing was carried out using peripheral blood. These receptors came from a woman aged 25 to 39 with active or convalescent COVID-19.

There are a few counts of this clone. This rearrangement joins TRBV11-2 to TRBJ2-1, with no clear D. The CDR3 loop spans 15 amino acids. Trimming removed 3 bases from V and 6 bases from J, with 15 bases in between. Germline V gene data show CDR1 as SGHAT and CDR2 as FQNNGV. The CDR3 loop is CASSLMPLTGNEQFF. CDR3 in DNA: TGTGCCAGCAGCTTGATGCCGCTGACGGGCAATGAGCAGTTCTTC.

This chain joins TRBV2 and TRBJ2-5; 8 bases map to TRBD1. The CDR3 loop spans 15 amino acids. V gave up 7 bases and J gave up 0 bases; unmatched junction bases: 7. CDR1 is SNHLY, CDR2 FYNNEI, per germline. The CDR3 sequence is CASILTDRDQETQYF. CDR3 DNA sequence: TGTGCCAGCATTTTGACGGACAGGGACCAAGAGACCCAGTACTTC.

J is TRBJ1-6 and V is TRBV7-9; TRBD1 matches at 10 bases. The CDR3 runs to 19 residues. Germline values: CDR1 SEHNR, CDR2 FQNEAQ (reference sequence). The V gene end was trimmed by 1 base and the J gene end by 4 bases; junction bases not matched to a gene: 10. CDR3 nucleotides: TGTGCCAGCAGCTTAGTGGGACAGGGGACTGGTCGTTATAATTCACCCCTCCACTTT. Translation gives CASSLVGQGTGRYNSPLHF.

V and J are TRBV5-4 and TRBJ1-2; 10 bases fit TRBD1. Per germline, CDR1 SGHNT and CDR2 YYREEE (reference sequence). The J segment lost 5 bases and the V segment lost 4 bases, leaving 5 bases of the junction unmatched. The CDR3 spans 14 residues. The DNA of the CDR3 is TGTGCCAGCAGCAGACCGGGACAGGGGTATGGCTACACCTTC. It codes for CASSRPGQGYGYTF.

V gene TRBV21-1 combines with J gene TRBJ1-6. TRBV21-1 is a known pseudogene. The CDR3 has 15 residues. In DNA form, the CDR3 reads TGTGCCACCCCCGAGGGGGGGCCGACAGGAACTTCCGAGTTTTTT. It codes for CATPEGGPTGTSEFF.

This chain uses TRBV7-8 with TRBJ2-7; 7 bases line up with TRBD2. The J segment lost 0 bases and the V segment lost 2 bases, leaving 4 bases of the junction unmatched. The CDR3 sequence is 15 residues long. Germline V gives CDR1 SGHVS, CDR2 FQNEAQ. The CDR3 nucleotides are TGTGCCAGCAGCTTACCTAGCGGTTACTCCTACGAGCAGTACTTC. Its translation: CASSLPSGYSYEQYF.

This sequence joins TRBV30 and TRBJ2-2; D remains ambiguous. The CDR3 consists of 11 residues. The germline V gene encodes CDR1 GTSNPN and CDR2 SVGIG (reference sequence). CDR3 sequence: CAVTVTGELFF. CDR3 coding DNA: TGTGCTGTTACAGTGACCGGGGAGCTGTTTTTT.

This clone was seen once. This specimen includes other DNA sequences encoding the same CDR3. The CDR3 sequence: CASSQRDEQFF. As DNA, the CDR3 is TGTGCCAGCAGCCAGCGGGATGAGCAGTTCTTC. The V call is TRBV3-1 (or the pseudogene TRBV3-2), the J call TRBJ2-1; maybe TRBD2 (5 bases). V lost 3 bases and J 8 bases, leaving 5 bases between the germline ends. The CDR3 totals 11 residues. Germline CDR1 and CDR2: LGHDT and YNNKEL (reference sequence).

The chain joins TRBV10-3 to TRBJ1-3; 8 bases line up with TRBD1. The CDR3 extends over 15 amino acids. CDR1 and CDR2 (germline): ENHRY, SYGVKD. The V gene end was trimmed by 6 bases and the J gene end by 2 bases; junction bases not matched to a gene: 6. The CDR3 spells CAIRDREETGNTIYF. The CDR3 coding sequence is TGTGCCATCAGGGACAGGGAAGAGACTGGAAACACCATATATTTT.

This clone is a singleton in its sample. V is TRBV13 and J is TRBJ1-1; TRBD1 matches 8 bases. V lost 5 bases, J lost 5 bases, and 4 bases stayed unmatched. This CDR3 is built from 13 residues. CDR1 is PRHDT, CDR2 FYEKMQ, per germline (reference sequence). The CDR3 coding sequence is TGTGCCAGCAGCCGGACAGGGTCTACTGAAGCTTTCTTT. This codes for CASSRTGSTEAFF.

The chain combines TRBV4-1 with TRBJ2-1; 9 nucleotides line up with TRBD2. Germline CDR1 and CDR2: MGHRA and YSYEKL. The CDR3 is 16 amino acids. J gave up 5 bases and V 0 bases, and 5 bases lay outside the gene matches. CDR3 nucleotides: TGCGCCAGCAGCCAAGATGCCCTAGCGGGGCACAATGAGCAGTTCTTC. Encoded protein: CASSQDALAGHNEQFF.

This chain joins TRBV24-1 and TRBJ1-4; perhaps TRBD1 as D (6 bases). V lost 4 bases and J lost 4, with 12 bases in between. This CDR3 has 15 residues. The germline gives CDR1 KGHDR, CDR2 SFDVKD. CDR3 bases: TGTGCCACCAGTGACCGACAGGTGCGTAATGAAAAACTGTTTTTT. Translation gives CATSDRQVRNEKLFF.